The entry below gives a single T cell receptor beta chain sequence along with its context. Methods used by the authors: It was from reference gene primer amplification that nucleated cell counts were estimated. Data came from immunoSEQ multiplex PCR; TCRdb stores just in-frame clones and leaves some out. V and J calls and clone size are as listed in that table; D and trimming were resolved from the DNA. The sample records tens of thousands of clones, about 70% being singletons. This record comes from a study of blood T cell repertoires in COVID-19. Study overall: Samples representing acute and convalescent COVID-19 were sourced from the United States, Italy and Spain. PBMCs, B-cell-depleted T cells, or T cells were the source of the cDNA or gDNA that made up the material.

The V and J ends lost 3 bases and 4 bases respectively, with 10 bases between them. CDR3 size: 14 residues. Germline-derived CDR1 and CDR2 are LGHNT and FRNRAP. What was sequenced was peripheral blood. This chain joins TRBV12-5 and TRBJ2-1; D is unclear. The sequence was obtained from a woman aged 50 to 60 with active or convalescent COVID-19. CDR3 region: CASGLDGTYNEQFF. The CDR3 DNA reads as TGTGCTAGTGGTTTAGATGGTACTTACAATGAGCAGTTCTTC. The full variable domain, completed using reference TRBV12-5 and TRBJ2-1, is DARVTQTPRHKVTEMGQEVTMRCQPILGHNTVFWYRQTMMQGLELLAYFRNRAPLDDSGMPKDRFSAEMPDATLATLKIQPSEPRDSAVYFCASGLDGTYNEQFFGPGTRLTVL.